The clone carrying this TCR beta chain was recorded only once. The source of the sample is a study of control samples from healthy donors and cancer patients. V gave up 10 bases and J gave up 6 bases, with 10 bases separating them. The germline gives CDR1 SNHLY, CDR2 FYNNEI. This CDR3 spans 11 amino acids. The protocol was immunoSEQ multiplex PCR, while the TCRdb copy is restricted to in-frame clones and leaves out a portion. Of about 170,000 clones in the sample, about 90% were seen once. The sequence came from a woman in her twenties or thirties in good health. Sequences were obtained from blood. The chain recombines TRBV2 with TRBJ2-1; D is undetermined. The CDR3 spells CAKQAGNEQFF. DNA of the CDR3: TGTGCCAAACAAGCCGGCAATGAGCAGTTCTTC.